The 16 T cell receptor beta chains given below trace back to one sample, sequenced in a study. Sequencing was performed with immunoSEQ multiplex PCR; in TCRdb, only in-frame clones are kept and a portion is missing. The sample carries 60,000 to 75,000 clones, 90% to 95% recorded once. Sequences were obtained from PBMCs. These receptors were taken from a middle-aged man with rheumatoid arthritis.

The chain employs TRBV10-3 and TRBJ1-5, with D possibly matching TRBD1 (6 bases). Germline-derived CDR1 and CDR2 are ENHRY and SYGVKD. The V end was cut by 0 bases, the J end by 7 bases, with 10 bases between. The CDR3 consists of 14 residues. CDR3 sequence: CAISESTGWQPQHF. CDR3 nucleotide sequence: TGTGCCATCAGTGAGTCAACAGGGTGGCAGCCCCAGCATTTT.

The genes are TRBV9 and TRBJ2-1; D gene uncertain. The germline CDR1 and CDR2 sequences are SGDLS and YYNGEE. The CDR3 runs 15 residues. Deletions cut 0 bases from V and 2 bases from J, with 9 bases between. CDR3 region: CASSVGLGTYNEQFF. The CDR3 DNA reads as TGTGCCAGCAGCGTAGGATTAGGTACCTACAATGAGCAGTTCTTC.

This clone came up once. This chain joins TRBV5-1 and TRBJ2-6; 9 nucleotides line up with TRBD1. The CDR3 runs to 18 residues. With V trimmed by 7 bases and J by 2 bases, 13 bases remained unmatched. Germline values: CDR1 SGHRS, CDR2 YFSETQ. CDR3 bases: TGCGCCAGCGGATCCGGGACAGGGACGGTTCCTGGGGCCAACGTCCTGACTTTC. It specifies CASGSGTGTVPGANVLTF. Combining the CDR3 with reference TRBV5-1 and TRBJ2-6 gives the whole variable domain KAGVTQTPRYLIKTRGQQVTLSCSPISGHRSVSWYQQTPGQGLQFLFEYFSETQRNKGNFPGRFSGRQFSNSRSEMNVSTLELGDSALYLCASGSGTGTVPGANVLTFGAGSRLTVL.

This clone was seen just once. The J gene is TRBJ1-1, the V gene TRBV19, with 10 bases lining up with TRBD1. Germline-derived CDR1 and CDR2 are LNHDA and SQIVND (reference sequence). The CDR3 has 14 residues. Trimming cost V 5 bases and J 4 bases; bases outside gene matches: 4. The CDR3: CASSAGTGATEAFF. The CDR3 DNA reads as TGTGCCAGTAGTGCCGGGACAGGGGCCACTGAAGCTTTCTTT.

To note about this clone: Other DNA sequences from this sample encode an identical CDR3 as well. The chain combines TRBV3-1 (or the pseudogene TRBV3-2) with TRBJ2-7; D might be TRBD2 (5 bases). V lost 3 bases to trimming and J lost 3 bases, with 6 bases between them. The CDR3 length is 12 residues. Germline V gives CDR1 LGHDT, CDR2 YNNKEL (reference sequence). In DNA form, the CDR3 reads TGTGCCAGCAGCCAGAGGGACTACGAGCAGTACTTC. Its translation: CASSQRDYEQYF.

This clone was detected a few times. DNA of the CDR3: TGTGCCAGCAGTTTGCCCGGGACAGGGTTGTACGAGCAGTACTTC. Translating gives CASSLPGTGLYEQYF. The chain carries TRBV28 and TRBJ2-7; 9 positions agree with TRBD1. CDR3 size: 15 residues. Germline V CDR1 and CDR2: MDHEN, SYDVKM. Losses at the gene ends were 3 bases for V and 4 bases for J; bases not matched to a gene: 7.

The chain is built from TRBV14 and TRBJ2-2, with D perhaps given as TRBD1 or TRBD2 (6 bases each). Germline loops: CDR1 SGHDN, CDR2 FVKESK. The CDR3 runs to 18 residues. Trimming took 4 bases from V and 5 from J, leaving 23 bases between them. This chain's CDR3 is CASSPLSGGLSKTGELFF. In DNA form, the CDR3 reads TGTGCCAGCAGCCCCTTATCCGGGGGCTTGAGTAAGACCGGGGAGCTGTTTTTT.

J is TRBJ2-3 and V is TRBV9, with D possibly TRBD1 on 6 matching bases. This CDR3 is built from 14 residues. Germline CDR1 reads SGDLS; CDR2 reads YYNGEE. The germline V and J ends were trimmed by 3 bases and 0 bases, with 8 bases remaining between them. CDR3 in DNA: TGTGCCAGCAGCGGACAGGAGAGCACAGATACGCAGTATTTT. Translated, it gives CASSGQESTDTQYF.

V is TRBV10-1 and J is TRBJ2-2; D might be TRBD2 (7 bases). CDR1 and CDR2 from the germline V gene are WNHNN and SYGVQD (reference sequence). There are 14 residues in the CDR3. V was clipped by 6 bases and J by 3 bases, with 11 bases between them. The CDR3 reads CASRRGADTGELFF. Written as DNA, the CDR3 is TGCGCCAGCAGACGGGGGGCGGACACCGGGGAGCTGTTTTTT.

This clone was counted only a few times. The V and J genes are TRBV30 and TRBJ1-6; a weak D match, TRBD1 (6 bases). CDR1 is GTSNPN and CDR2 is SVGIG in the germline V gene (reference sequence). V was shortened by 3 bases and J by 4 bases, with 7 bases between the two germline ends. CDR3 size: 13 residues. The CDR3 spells CAWSGQYNSPLHF. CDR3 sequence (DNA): TGTGCCTGGAGCGGACAGTATAATTCACCCCTCCACTTT.

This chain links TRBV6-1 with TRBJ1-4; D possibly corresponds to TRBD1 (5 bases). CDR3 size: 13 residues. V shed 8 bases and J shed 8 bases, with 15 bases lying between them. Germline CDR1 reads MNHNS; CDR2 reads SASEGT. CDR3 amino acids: CASRGRGGEKLFF. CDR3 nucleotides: TGTGCCAGCCGGGGGAGGGGCGGCGAAAAACTGTTTTTT.

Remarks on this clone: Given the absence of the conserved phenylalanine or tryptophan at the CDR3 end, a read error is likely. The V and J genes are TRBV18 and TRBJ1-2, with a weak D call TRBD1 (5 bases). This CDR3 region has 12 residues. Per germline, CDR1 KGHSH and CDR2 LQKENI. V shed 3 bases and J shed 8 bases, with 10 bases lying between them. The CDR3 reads CASSPAGEGYTL. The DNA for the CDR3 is TGTGCCAGCTCACCGGCGGGGGAGGGCTACACCCTC.

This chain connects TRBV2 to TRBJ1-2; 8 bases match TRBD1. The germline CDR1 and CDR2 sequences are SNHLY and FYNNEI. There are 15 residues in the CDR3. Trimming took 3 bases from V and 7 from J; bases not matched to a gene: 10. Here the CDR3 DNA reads TGTGCCAGCAGTGAGCGGACAGGGCATTACTCTGGCTACACCTTC. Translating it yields CASSERTGHYSGYTF.

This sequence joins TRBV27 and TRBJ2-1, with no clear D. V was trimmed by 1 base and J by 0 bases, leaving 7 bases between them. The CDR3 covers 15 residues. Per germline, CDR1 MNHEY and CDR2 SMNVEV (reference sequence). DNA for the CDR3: TGTGCCAGCAGTTTATTTACCAGCTCCTACAATGAGCAGTTCTTC. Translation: CASSLFTSSYNEQFF.

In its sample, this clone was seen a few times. CDR3 nucleotides: TGTGCCACCAGTGACCGGGACAGTGGCTACGAGCAGTACTTC. Translation gives CATSDRDSGYEQYF. The V and J genes are TRBV24-1 and TRBJ2-7; 7 nucleotides line up with TRBD1. The germline V gene encodes CDR1 KGHDR and CDR2 SFDVKD. V dropped 4 bases and J dropped 3; count of bases not matched to a gene: 5. CDR3 length: 14 amino acids.

CDR3 in DNA: TGTGCCAGCAGTTTAAACGGGCAGACCAACACTGAAGCTTTCTTT. Its protein is CASSLNGQTNTEAFF. The chain couples TRBV27 to TRBJ1-1; D gene unclear. The CDR3 runs 15 residues. The V and J ends lost 2 bases and 2 bases respectively, with 12 bases between them. Germline assignment: CDR1 MNHEY and CDR2 SMNVEV (reference sequence).